This T cell receptor beta chain was captured in a study of blood T cell repertoires in COVID-19. Study as a whole: The study drew acute and convalescent COVID-19 samples from the United States, Italy and Spain.

The method was immunoSEQ multiplex PCR; TCRdb's version includes in-frame clones alone and lacks a portion of them. In the table there are about 210,000 clones, around four fifths of which are singletons. Germline trimming cut 5 bases from V and 3 bases from J; bases unmatched to any gene: 2. The CDR3 length is 13 residues. Per germline, CDR1 WNHNN and CDR2 SYGVQD (reference sequence). This TCR came from a woman in her forties or fifties with acute or convalescent COVID-19. Sequenced sample: peripheral blood. The chain carries TRBV10-1 and TRBJ2-7; 9 nucleotides match TRBD1. This CDR3 reads CASSTGGGYEQYF. CDR3 DNA: TGCGCCAGCAGTACAGGGGGCGGCTACGAGCAGTACTTC.